This T cell receptor beta chain emerged from a study of neurological immune-mediated disorders. Study-level results: Expanded clones shared no CDR3 amino acid sequences across subjects, suggesting private repertoires in all groups. HTLV-1-associated myelopathy showed the most TCR clonal expansion; multiple sclerosis the least, below healthy controls.

TCRdb re-called the 5' RACE reads through MiXCR, storing one row per CDR3 protein. The sample comprises around 49,000 distinct CDR3 sequences, around 13% of which are singletons, and less than 5.5% rests with the top ten. Sample time point: longitudinal time-point 2. The sample holds many counts of this clonotype. What it recognizes is unknown. The specimen was PBMCs. The sequence was obtained from a male donor with HTLV-1-associated myelopathy (HAM/TSP).

DNA of the CDR3: TGCGCCAGCAGCGCCCAAACTAGCGGGGTCTCCTACGAGCAGTACTTC. This gives the protein CASSAQTSGVSYEQYF. V usage is TRBV5-1 and J usage is TRBJ2-7, with 10 bases that match TRBD2. The germline V gene has CDR1 SGHRS and CDR2 YFSETQ. The CDR3 runs to 16 residues. V gave up 4 bases and J gave up 0 bases; unmatched junction bases: 7.